Sequencing of this TCR beta chain was carried out in a study of blood T cell repertoires in COVID-19. Background on the study: Donors in the United States, Italy and Spain gave samples during acute or convalescent COVID-19. T cells, B-cell-depleted T cells, or PBMCs provided the cDNA or gDNA that served as material.

In the authors' workflow: Estimates of nucleated cell counts were drawn from the amplification of reference gene primers. Measured with immunoSEQ multiplex PCR; TCRdb has only the in-frame clones, and not every one. The V and J calls and clone size come from that table; D and trimming were worked out from the DNA. The data hold approximately 260,000 clones, with 80% to 95% observed a single time. Recovery among Cohort 3 donors was established by two negative PCRs, clearance, or symptom resolution. The CDR3 loop spans 14 amino acids. V was pared by 5 bases and J by 5 bases, with 3 bases of the junction left unmatched. Germline V gene sequence: CDR1 SGHNT, CDR2 YENEEA.

The chain has TRBV11-3 and TRBJ2-2; 9 positions match TRBD2. The TCR originated in a woman aged 18 to 35 who had recovered from COVID-19. Sequences were obtained from PBMCs or T cells enriched from blood (not recorded which). The DNA of the CDR3 is TGTGCCAGCAGCCAAGGACTAGCGACCGGGGAGCTGTTTTTT. Translation: CASSQGLATGELFF.